This entry lists 25 T cell receptor beta chains sequenced from one sample in a study of blood T cell repertoires in COVID-19. Profiling relied on immunoSEQ multiplex PCR, and the TCRdb table lists in-frame clones only, not all of them. The table lists about 250,000 clones, 70% to 90% of them singletons, with under 4% in the top ten. The sequenced material came from peripheral blood. These receptors were taken from a young man with active or convalescent COVID-19.

The V gene is TRBV9, the J gene TRBJ1-2; tentatively, D is TRBD1 (6 bases). From germline, CDR1 is SGDLS and CDR2 YYNGEE. V gave up 4 bases and J gave up 6 bases, with 13 bases separating them. This CDR3 has 13 amino acids. CDR3 sequence reads: CASSSQGFDGYTF. The CDR3 DNA reads TGTGCCAGCAGCTCACAGGGATTCGATGGCTACACCTTC.

The chain employs TRBV5-1 and TRBJ1-2, with D unclear. Trimming shortened V by 0 bases and J by 6 bases, and 15 bases separated the two germline ends. The CDR3 loop spans 15 amino acids. CDR1 and CDR2 from the germline V gene are SGHRS and YFSETQ. The CDR3 here is CASSLGTGGSHGYTF. CDR3 nucleotide sequence: TGCGCCAGCAGCTTGGGGACTGGAGGGAGTCATGGCTACACCTTC.

Concerning this clone: Other DNA sequences within the sample encode an identical CDR3. J is TRBJ2-1 and V is TRBV5-6; 10 bases are shared with TRBD2. Germline lookup yields CDR1 SGHDT and CDR2 YYEEEE. This CDR3 comprises 14 residues. V gave up 0 bases and J gave up 10 bases; unmatched junction bases: 4. CDR3 loop: CASSLGLAGDEQFF. DNA for the CDR3: TGTGCCAGCAGCTTGGGCCTAGCGGGAGACGAGCAGTTCTTC.

The chain links TRBV4-3 to TRBJ2-7; a weak D match, TRBD2 (6 bases). CDR3 length: 16 residues. Germline CDR1 LGHNA, CDR2 YSLEER. Trimming removed 4 bases at V and 0 bases at J, with 16 bases between. The CDR3 region has the DNA TGCGCCAGCAGCCCCAGGGCGGGGTCCCACTCCTACGAGCAGTACTTC. Its protein product is CASSPRAGSHSYEQYF.

The chain uses TRBV6-2 or TRBV6-3 and TRBJ2-2; D not resolved. The CDR3 contains 15 residues. Germline V lookup: CDR1 MNHEY, CDR2 SVGEGT. V was cut by 1 base and J by 4 bases, with 10 bases left in between. The CDR3 spells CASSYWALGTGELFF. Here the CDR3 DNA reads TGTGCCAGCAGTTACTGGGCACTGGGCACCGGGGAGCTGTTTTTT.

The chain joins TRBV27 to TRBJ1-5, with D possibly being TRBD1 (6 bases). This CDR3 is 14 amino acids long. Germline V gene data show CDR1 as MNHEY and CDR2 as SMNVEV (reference sequence). Trimming shortened V by 6 bases and J by 3 bases, and 12 bases separated the two germline ends. The CDR3 DNA sequence: TGTGCCAGCAGCTTGACAGGCCTCAATCAGCCCCAGCATTTT. Translation: CASSLTGLNQPQHF.

V and J are TRBV12-3 or TRBV12-4 and TRBJ1-1, with D uncertain. Trimming shortened V by 6 bases and J by 1 base, and 6 bases separated the two germline ends. This CDR3 region has 12 residues. The CDR3: CASSEGNTEAFF. The DNA for the CDR3 is TGTGCCAGCAGCGAGGGGAACACTGAAGCTTTCTTT.

The chain uses TRBV5-6 and TRBJ2-6; TRBD2 might be the D (6 bases). Deletions cut 3 bases from V and 0 bases from J, with 19 bases between. Germline values: CDR1 SGHDT, CDR2 YYEEEE. The CDR3 consists of 19 residues. The CDR3 DNA reads as TGTGCCAGCAGCTGGGGGGACCCTATAACCAGCTCTGGGGCCAACGTCCTGACTTTC. It encodes CASSWGDPITSSGANVLTF.

V usage is TRBV3-1 (or the pseudogene TRBV3-2) and J usage is TRBJ1-4; D not certain. The CDR3 covers 14 residues. Trimming shortened V by 3 bases and J by 8 bases, and 13 bases separated the two germline ends. Looked up from germline, CDR1 is LGHDT and CDR2 is YNNKEL (reference sequence). The CDR3 region is CASSHRGFSEKLFF. The DNA of the CDR3 is TGTGCCAGCAGCCACCGGGGATTTTCCGAAAAACTGTTTTTT.

V gene TRBV29-1 combines with J gene TRBJ1-2, with 9 bases fitting TRBD1. Germline-derived CDR1 and CDR2 are SQVTM and ANQGSEA. The V segment lost 7 bases and the J segment 4 bases; nucleotides outside the gene matches: 4. The CDR3 contains 12 residues. Here the CDR3 reads CSAGTGTYGYTF. CDR3 DNA: TGCAGCGCAGGGACAGGGACCTATGGCTACACCTTC. Full variable domain (missing parts from reference TRBV29-1 and TRBJ1-2): SAVISQKPSRDICQRGTSLTIQCQVDSQVTMMFWYRQQPGQSLTLIATANQGSEATYESGFVIDKFPISRPNLTFSTLTVSNMSPEDSSIYLCSAGTGTYGYTFGSGTRLTVV.

The V call is TRBV30, the J call TRBJ1-1; no clear D gene. V was trimmed by 0 bases and J by 3 bases, leaving 14 bases between them. CDR1 is GTSNPN, CDR2 SVGIG, per germline (reference sequence). This CDR3 contains 15 residues. CDR3 nucleotide sequence: TGTGCCTGGAGTGTTCGGTGGACTTTGGACACTGAAGCTTTCTTT. Protein sequence: CAWSVRWTLDTEAFF.

The gene calls are TRBV6-5 and TRBJ1-3, with 7 bases identical to TRBD1. Germline trimming cut 6 bases from V and 0 bases from J; bases unmatched to any gene: 5. The CDR3 runs to 15 residues. Germline assignment: CDR1 MNHEY and CDR2 SVGAGI. The CDR3 sequence is CASRINRGSGNTIYF. DNA for the CDR3: TGTGCCAGCAGGATTAACAGGGGCTCTGGAAACACCATATATTTT.

The chain links TRBV5-1 to TRBJ1-6, with unresolved D. The CDR3 runs to 14 residues. Looked up from germline, CDR1 is SGHRS and CDR2 is YFSETQ. V was clipped by 4 bases and J by 6 bases, with 11 bases between them. The CDR3: CASSQDFGNSPLHF. The DNA of the CDR3 is TGCGCCAGCAGCCAGGACTTCGGTAATTCACCCCTCCACTTT.

This CDR3 reads CASSSRYGYTF. Written as DNA, the CDR3 is TGTGCCAGCAGTTCCCGGTATGGCTACACCTTC. This chain joins TRBV28 and TRBJ1-2; D gene unclear. CDR1 and CDR2 (germline): MDHEN, SYDVKM. This CDR3 contains 11 residues. V gave up 4 bases and J gave up 5 bases, with 5 bases separating them.

This chain connects TRBV9 to TRBJ2-1; 8 bases align to TRBD2. Trimming removed 7 bases from V and 7 bases from J; junction bases left unmatched: 10. CDR3 size: 14 residues. Germline CDR1 SGDLS, CDR2 YYNGEE. The CDR3, as DNA: TGTGCCAGCGCCCCGGGAGGGCTTTATAATGAGCAGTTCTTC. Translated: CASAPGGLYNEQFF. The full variable domain, rest sourced from reference TRBV9 and TRBJ2-1, is DSGVTQTPKHLITATGQRVTLRCSPRSGDLSVYWYQQSLDQGLQFLIQYYNGEERAKGNILERFSAQQFPDLHSELNLSSLELGDSALYFCASAPGGLYNEQFFGPGTRLTVL.

The chain combines TRBV28 with TRBJ1-5; D might be TRBD1 (5 bases). The CDR3 totals 16 residues. V was pared by 7 bases and J by 0 bases, with 16 bases between. Germline V gene sequence: CDR1 MDHEN, CDR2 SYDVKM. The CDR3 bases are TGTGCCAGCACCTACATCGGGGGGTATAGCAATCAGCCCCAGCATTTT. It is translated as CASTYIGGYSNQPQHF.

The chain is built from TRBV19 and TRBJ2-3, with 8 nucleotides matching TRBD2. V lost 7 bases and J lost 6; bases outside the gene matches: 9. The CDR3 runs to 14 residues. The V gene's germline CDR1 is LNHDA and CDR2 SQIVND (reference sequence). The CDR3 DNA follows: TGTGCCAGTATGTCCGGGGGGGCAGGGGATACGCAGTATTTT. It codes for CASMSGGAGDTQYF.

The chain couples TRBV19 to TRBJ2-1; 14 bases are a match to TRBD2. The CDR3 spans 18 residues. Germline CDR1 is LNHDA and CDR2 is SQIVND (reference sequence). With V trimmed by 3 bases and J by 8 bases, 12 bases remained unmatched. CDR3 nucleotide sequence: TGTGCCAGTAGTATTCAGGGGACTAGCGGGAGTCGGGATGATGAGCAGTTCTTC. Translating it yields CASSIQGTSGSRDDEQFF.

The chain is built from TRBV5-1 and TRBJ2-2; the match to TRBD1 covers 8 bases. From germline, CDR1 is SGHRS and CDR2 YFSETQ. After removal of 2 bases from V and 6 bases from J, the junction contained 6 bases not matched to a gene. The CDR3 consists of 15 residues. For the CDR3, the DNA is TGCGCCAGCAGCTTTAGACAGGGGTCCCCCGGGGAGCTGTTTTTT. Protein sequence: CASSFRQGSPGELFF.

In this sample, this clone turned up a few times. The genes are TRBV28 and TRBJ2-1; 11 nucleotides line up with TRBD1. In germline, CDR1 is MDHEN, CDR2 SYDVKM. The CDR3 length is 16 residues. The V gene end was trimmed by 5 bases and the J gene end by 3 bases; junction bases not matched to a gene: 6. DNA for the CDR3: TGTGCCAGCAGTCCGGGGACAGGGGGGGACTACAATGAGCAGTTCTTC. Amino acid sequence: CASSPGTGGDYNEQFF.

The chain uses TRBV6-2 or TRBV6-3 and TRBJ1-1; 8 bases agree with TRBD1. Germline V gives CDR1 MNHEY, CDR2 SVGEGT. The CDR3 loop spans 15 amino acids. Trimming took 5 bases from V and 5 from J; bases not matched to a gene: 10. In DNA, the CDR3 is TGTGCCAGCAGTACCCACCAAGGACAGGGTACTGAAGCTTTCTTT. Amino acids: CASSTHQGQGTEAFF.

V is TRBV12-3 or TRBV12-4 and J is TRBJ2-1, with D tentatively TRBD1 (5 bases). The V end was cut by 5 bases, the J end by 4 bases, with 9 bases between. This CDR3 comprises 13 residues. The CDR3 is CASSDRGYNEQFF. The DNA of the CDR3 is TGTGCCAGCAGTGATAGGGGTTACAATGAGCAGTTCTTC.

The chain couples TRBV15 to TRBJ1-5, with 10 bases fitting TRBD1. Germline assignment: CDR1 LNHNV and CDR2 YYDKDF (reference sequence). Trimming removed 4 bases from V and 6 bases from J; junction bases left unmatched: 3. The CDR3 covers 14 residues. The CDR3 coding sequence is TGTGCCACCAGCACTGACAGGGGGCCTCAGCCCCAGCATTTT. Translated: CATSTDRGPQPQHF.

The J gene is TRBJ2-2, the V gene TRBV6-2 or TRBV6-3; 10 bases line up with TRBD2. The CDR3 extends over 14 amino acids. CDR1 is MNHEY and CDR2 is SVGEGT in the germline V gene. After removal of 6 bases from V and 9 bases from J, the junction contained 7 bases not matched to a gene. The CDR3 DNA follows: TGTGCCAGCAGGCCTAGCGGGGGTGGCCGGGAGCTGTTTTTT. This sequence encodes CASRPSGGGRELFF.

CDR3 loop: CASRSGVEDTQYF. The CDR3 bases are TGTGCCAGCAGGTCGGGAGTCGAAGATACGCAGTATTTT. This chain links TRBV7-3 with TRBJ2-3, with a possible D match to TRBD2 (6 bases). V lost 6 bases, J lost 5 bases, and 12 bases lay in between. Germline V gives CDR1 SGHTA, CDR2 FQGTGA. The CDR3 loop spans 13 amino acids.